Listed below are T cell receptor beta chains from one sample, sequenced in a study of cytomegalovirus exposure and HLA in healthy donors. The repertoire was sequenced with immunoSEQ multiplex PCR; TCRdb's copy has only in-frame clones and lacks some. The sample carries about 130,000 clones, roughly 76% recorded once. Source material: PBMCs. The source is a woman between 55 and 75 years old in good health and CMV-seropositive. CDR3s include the opening cysteine and the closing phenylalanine or tryptophan. The D gene is left open where the match is weak. Part of the rows lack a size; the others show once, few, many or a class for expanded clones.

j_gene: TRBJ2-7; abundance: few; d_gene: NA; v_gene: TRBV5-5; CDR3aa: CASSSKTGINEQYF; CDR3nt: TGTGCCAGCAGCTCGAAAACAGGGATCAACGAGCAGTACTTC
j_gene: TRBJ1-5; abundance: NA; d_gene: NA; v_gene: TRBV7-2; CDR3aa: CASSLQFNQPQHF; CDR3nt: TGTGCCAGCAGCCTACAGTTCAATCAGCCCCAGCATTTT
j_gene: TRBJ2-7; abundance: NA; d_gene: NA; v_gene: TRBV5-8; CDR3aa: CASSLSLAYEQYF; CDR3nt: TGTGCCAGCAGCTTGAGCCTAGCCTACGAGCAGTACTTC
j_gene: TRBJ1-6; abundance: once; d_gene: NA; v_gene: TRBV5-5; CDR3aa: CASRPGVGNSPLHF; CDR3nt: TGTGCCAGCAGACCAGGGGTAGGAAATTCACCCCTCCACTTT
j_gene: TRBJ2-5; abundance: NA; d_gene: TRBD1; v_gene: TRBV4-1; CDR3aa: CASSLSGQLQETQYF; CDR3nt: TGCGCCAGCAGCCTCTCGGGACAGCTACAAGAGACCCAGTACTTC
j_gene: TRBJ1-1; abundance: NA; d_gene: NA; v_gene: TRBV11-2; CDR3aa: CASSLNSGRMNTEAFF; CDR3nt: TGTGCCAGCAGCTTAAATAGCGGCAGGATGAACACTGAAGCTTTCTTT
j_gene: TRBJ1-2; abundance: NA; d_gene: TRBD1; v_gene: TRBV5-5; CDR3aa: CASSLGLQGVANYGYTF; CDR3nt: TGTGCCAGCAGCTTGGGGTTGCAGGGGGTGGCTAACTATGGCTACACCTTC
j_gene: TRBJ2-1; abundance: NA; d_gene: NA; v_gene: TRBV10-3; CDR3aa: CAISVNSYNEQFF; CDR3nt: TGTGCCATCAGTGTGAACAGTTACAATGAGCAGTTCTTC
j_gene: TRBJ2-7; abundance: NA; d_gene: TRBD2; v_gene: TRBV19; CDR3aa: CASSATSGAYYEQYF; CDR3nt: TGTGCCAGTAGTGCGACTAGCGGGGCATACTACGAGCAGTACTTC
j_gene: TRBJ1-1; abundance: few; d_gene: NA; v_gene: TRBV7-3; CDR3aa: CASSLTGGTEAFF; CDR3nt: TGTGCCAGCAGCTTAACGGGGGGGACTGAAGCTTTCTTT
j_gene: TRBJ1-2; abundance: NA; d_gene: TRBD1; v_gene: TRBV4-2; CDR3aa: CASSQDPTGRYGYTF; CDR3nt: TGTGCCAGCAGCCAAGATCCGACAGGGAGGTATGGCTACACCTTC
j_gene: TRBJ2-3; abundance: few; d_gene: TRBD2; v_gene: TRBV4-2; CDR3aa: CASSQDWRGEDTQYF; CDR3nt: TGTGCCAGCAGCCAAGATTGGCGGGGGGAAGATACGCAGTATTTT
j_gene: TRBJ2-7; abundance: NA; d_gene: NA; v_gene: TRBV29-1; CDR3aa: CSVDSGSSGEQYF; CDR3nt: TGCAGCGTTGATTCCGGGTCGTCGGGCGAGCAGTACTTC
j_gene: TRBJ1-5; abundance: few; d_gene: TRBD1; v_gene: TRBV19; CDR3aa: CASTIQGNQPQHF; CDR3nt: TGTGCCAGTACTATACAGGGGAATCAGCCCCAGCATTTT
j_gene: TRBJ2-6; abundance: NA; d_gene: NA; v_gene: TRBV19; CDR3aa: CASSILGRAYGANVLTF; CDR3nt: TGTGCCAGTAGTATATTAGGCAGGGCGTATGGGGCCAACGTCCTGACTTTC
j_gene: TRBJ2-7; abundance: NA; d_gene: TRBD1; v_gene: TRBV6-5; CDR3aa: CASTQGAGIYEQYF; CDR3nt: TGTGCCAGCACCCAGGGGGCAGGGATCTACGAGCAGTACTTC
j_gene: TRBJ2-7; abundance: once; d_gene: TRBD1; v_gene: TRBV6-7; CDR3aa: CASSYPDRGPIEQYF; CDR3nt: TGTGCCAGCAGTTACCCCGACAGGGGACCGATCGAGCAGTACTTC
j_gene: TRBJ2-3; abundance: NA; d_gene: NA; v_gene: TRBV2; CDR3aa: CASHDSPSTDTQYF; CDR3nt: TGTGCCAGCCACGACTCTCCTAGCACAGATACGCAGTATTTT
j_gene: TRBJ1-6; abundance: NA; d_gene: NA; v_gene: TRBV9; CDR3aa: CASSVGLQSPLHF; CDR3nt: TGTGCCAGCAGCGTAGGGTTGCAGTCACCCCTCCACTTT
j_gene: TRBJ2-7; abundance: once; d_gene: NA; v_gene: TRBV7-2; CDR3aa: CASSLTLGEQYF; CDR3nt: TGTGCCAGCAGCTTGACTTTAGGAGAGCAGTACTTC
j_gene: TRBJ2-1; abundance: NA; d_gene: TRBD1; v_gene: TRBV10-2; CDR3aa: CASSVYRGLGRNEQFF; CDR3nt: TGCGCCAGCAGTGTGTACAGGGGGCTGGGTCGCAATGAGCAGTTCTTC
j_gene: TRBJ1-6; abundance: once; d_gene: NA; v_gene: TRBV27; CDR3aa: CASSTRGRGTQNSPLHF; CDR3nt: TGTGCCAGCAGTACCCGGGGCAGGGGAACCCAAAATTCACCCCTCCACTTT
j_gene: TRBJ2-7; abundance: NA; d_gene: NA; v_gene: TRBV5-4; CDR3aa: CASSLPGVVYEQYF; CDR3nt: TGTGCCAGCAGCTTGCCAGGGGTTGTATACGAGCAGTACTTC